Described below is a single T cell receptor beta chain sequence and its context. As yet, its antigen is unknown. All patients relapsed after autologous stem cell transplantation, and brentuximab vedotin exposure varied. These data belong to a study of PD-1 blockade in classical Hodgkin lymphoma. The data were produced by immunoSEQ multiplex PCR, yet TCRdb's version contains in-frame clones alone and is incomplete. The sample yields some 100,000 clones, 80% to 95% seen once. The V gene lost 3 bases and the J gene lost 3 bases, with 13 bases spanning the gap. This CDR3 is built from 15 residues. From germline, CDR1 is SGHDT and CDR2 YYEEEE. Findings and caveats of the study: It was among complete responders that baseline diversity resembled that of newly diagnosed patients.

This clonotype was sampled from a human donor with classical Hodgkin lymphoma. The chain couples TRBV5-6 to TRBJ1-5; D uncertain. The material was peripheral blood mononuclear cells (PBMCs), obtained at baseline. The CDR3 DNA follows: TGTGCCAGCAGCTCCAACACAGTGTTCAATCAGCCCCAGCATTTT. This sequence encodes CASSSNTVFNQPQHF.